This TCR beta chain came from a study of T-cell memory formation after mild COVID-19. Notes on the study in general: Some SARS-CoV-2-responding clones were already detected in memory before infection. There was a balanced CD4/CD8 profile in clones contracting day 15 to 85, and later expanders leaned CD4+.

TCRdb analysed the 5' RACE reads with MiXCR anew, one entry per CDR3 protein. The sample includes over 120,000 distinct CDR3 sequences, about 19% of them seen just once. This clonotype was seen a handful of times. Antigen specificity is unknown. The source of this sequence is an adult woman who had mild COVID-19 (a few samples of this study predate the infection). Cell type and time point are not known. The sample comprised PBMCs or a T cell subset sorted from them (not recorded which).

CDR3 nucleotides: TGCGCCAGCACCGAGCGGGCAACTTACAATGAGCAGTTCTTC. Amino acid sequence: CASTERATYNEQFF. The chain combines TRBV5-1 with TRBJ2-1; D is possibly TRBD2 (6 bases). V lost 6 bases and J lost 4, with 14 bases in between. The CDR3 has 14 amino acids. The germline gives CDR1 SGHRS, CDR2 YFSETQ.